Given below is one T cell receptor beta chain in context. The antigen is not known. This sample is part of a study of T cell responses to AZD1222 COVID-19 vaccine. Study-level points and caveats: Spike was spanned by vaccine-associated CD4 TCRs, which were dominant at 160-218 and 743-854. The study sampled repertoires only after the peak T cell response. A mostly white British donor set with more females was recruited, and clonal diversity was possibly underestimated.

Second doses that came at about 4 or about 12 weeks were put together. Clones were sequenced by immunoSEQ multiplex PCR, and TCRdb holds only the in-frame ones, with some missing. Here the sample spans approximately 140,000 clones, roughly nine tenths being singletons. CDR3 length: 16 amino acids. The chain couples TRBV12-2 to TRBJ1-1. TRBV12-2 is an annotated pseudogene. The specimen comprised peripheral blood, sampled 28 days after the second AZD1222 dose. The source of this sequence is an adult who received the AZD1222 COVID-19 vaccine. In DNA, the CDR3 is TGTGCAAGTCGCCTAGTTCACTTACGGGGGGACACTGAAGCTTTCTTT. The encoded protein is CASRLVHLRGDTEAFF.